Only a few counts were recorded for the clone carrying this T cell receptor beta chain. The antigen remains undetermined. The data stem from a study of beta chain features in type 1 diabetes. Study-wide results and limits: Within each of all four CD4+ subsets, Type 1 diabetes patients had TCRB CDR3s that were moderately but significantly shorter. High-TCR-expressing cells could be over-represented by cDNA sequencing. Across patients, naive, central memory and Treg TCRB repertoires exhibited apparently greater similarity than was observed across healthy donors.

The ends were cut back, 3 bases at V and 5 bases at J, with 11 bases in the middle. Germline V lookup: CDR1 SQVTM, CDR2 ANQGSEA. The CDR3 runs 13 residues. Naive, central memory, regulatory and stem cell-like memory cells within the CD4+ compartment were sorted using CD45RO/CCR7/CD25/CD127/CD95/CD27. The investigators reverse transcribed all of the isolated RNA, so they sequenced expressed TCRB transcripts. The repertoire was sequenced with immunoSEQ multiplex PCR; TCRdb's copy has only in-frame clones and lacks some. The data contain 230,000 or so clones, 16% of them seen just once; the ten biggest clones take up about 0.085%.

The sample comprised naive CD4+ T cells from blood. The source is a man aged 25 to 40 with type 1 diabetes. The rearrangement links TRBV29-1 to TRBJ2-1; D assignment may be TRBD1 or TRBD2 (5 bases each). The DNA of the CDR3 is TGCAGCGTTGAGGGGGACGGCGACAATGAGCAGTTCTTC. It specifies CSVEGDGDNEQFF.